What follows are 27 T cell receptor beta chains derived from one specimen sequenced in a study of preoperative IRX-2 immunotherapy in early breast cancer. As to treatment: preoperative locoregional IRX-2 cytokine immunotherapy. Assay: immunoSEQ multiplex PCR; the TCRdb copy retains only in-frame clones and omits some. The table lists 30,000 to 45,000 clones, 65% to 90% of them singletons. The sequenced sample was lymph node tissue, obtained after IRX-2 immunotherapy. All receptors come from a human donor with breast cancer.

This clone was recorded a few times. The V call is TRBV19, the J call TRBJ2-7; D remains unclear. Germline V CDR1 and CDR2: LNHDA, SQIVND (reference sequence). This CDR3 is 15 amino acids long. V gave up 1 base and J gave up 5 bases, with 15 bases separating them. The CDR3 sequence is CASSIGEQPLDEQYF. Written as DNA, the CDR3 is TGTGCCAGTAGTATAGGAGAACAGCCCTTGGACGAGCAGTACTTC.

With regard to this clone: A read error may account for a junction end that differs from germline. This sequence joins TRBV6-8 and TRBJ2-7, with TRBD2 matching over 10 bases. The germline CDR1 and CDR2 sequences are MNHGY and SAAAGT. The CDR3 runs 13 residues. CDR3 in DNA: TGTGCCAGCAGATCTAGCGGGGGCCGGGATTTACAATTC. Its protein is CASRSSGGRDLQF.

The chain joins TRBV18 to TRBJ2-7; unclear D gene. The CDR3 covers 13 residues. CDR1 KGHSH and CDR2 LQKENI come from the germline V gene. Trimming stripped 1 base from V and 3 bases from J, with 7 bases between. CDR3 nucleotide sequence: TGTGCCAGCTCACCACTATCACACTACGAGCAGTACTTC. This sequence encodes CASSPLSHYEQYF. The complete variable domain, with remaining parts taken from reference TRBV18 and TRBJ2-7, reads NAGVMQNPRHLVRRRGQEARLRCSPMKGHSHVYWYRQLPEEGLKFMVYLQKENIIDESGMPKERFSAEFPKEGPSILRIQQVVRGDSAAYFCASSPLSHYEQYFGPGTRLTVT.

This clone was found a few times. This chain connects TRBV11-3 to TRBJ1-1; a weak D match, TRBD1 (5 bases). The CDR3 has 15 amino acids. The V gene's germline CDR1 is SGHNT and CDR2 YENEEA. Trimming took off 5 bases at V and 2 bases at J, with 15 bases between the two ends. CDR3 loop: CASSQHRGVNTEAFF. The CDR3 bases are TGTGCCAGCAGCCAGCATCGAGGGGTTAACACTGAAGCTTTCTTT.

By frequency in the sample, this clone is medium-sized. The chain carries TRBV28 and TRBJ1-4; D is unresolved. V was pared by 3 bases and J by 5 bases, with 10 bases between. This CDR3 region has 14 residues. Germline-derived CDR1 and CDR2 are MDHEN and SYDVKM. The CDR3 coding sequence is TGTGCCAGCAGTTTCGGTCAGTCAAATGAAAAACTGTTTTTT. Its protein is CASSFGQSNEKLFF.

The DNA for the CDR3 is TGTGCCAGCAGTCCAGGGCTTTCAGATACGCAGTATTTT. It yields the protein CASSPGLSDTQYF. The chain combines TRBV6-8 with TRBJ2-3; TRBD1 might be the D (5 bases). The CDR3 loop spans 13 amino acids. V was cut by 5 bases and J by 4 bases, with 10 bases left in between. The germline gives CDR1 MNHGY, CDR2 SAAAGT.

This rearrangement joins TRBV10-3 to TRBJ1-2; 7 bases fit TRBD1. There are 14 residues in the CDR3. Per germline, CDR1 ENHRY and CDR2 SYGVKD. Unmatched junction bases numbered 8, after V lost 2 bases and J lost 8 bases. The CDR3 sequence is CAISEPPDRRGYTF. The CDR3 region has the DNA TGTGCCATCAGTGAGCCCCCGGACAGGCGGGGCTACACCTTC.

V gene TRBV11-3 combines with J gene TRBJ2-1; unclear D gene. Germline CDR1 and CDR2: SGHNT and YENEEA. The CDR3 is 18 residues long. V lost 5 bases and J 3 bases, leaving 23 bases between the germline ends. For the CDR3, the DNA is TGTGCCAGCAGCCGGACCCCAACCGGCCTCGGAAACTACAATGAGCAGTTCTTC. Translation gives CASSRTPTGLGNYNEQFF.

This clone was counted only a few times. This chain joins TRBV11-3 and TRBJ1-1; TRBD1 aligns across 8 bases. Germline V gene lookup returns CDR1 SGHNT and CDR2 YENEEA. The junction had 6 bases not matched to a gene; V was cut back by 5 bases and J by 4 bases. The CDR3 is 14 amino acids. For the CDR3, the DNA is TGTGCCAGCAGCCTGGACAGGGTGGTCACTGAAGCTTTCTTT. Amino acids: CASSLDRVVTEAFF.

This clone appeared once. The chain recombines TRBV1 with TRBJ2-1; TRBD2 is the table's D call, not checked against the DNA. TRBV1 is annotated as a pseudogene. This CDR3 region has 14 residues. In DNA form, the CDR3 reads TGCGCCAGCAGCCCGGGACTTTTAAGTTCTGAGCAGTTCTTC. This codes for CASSPGLLSSEQFF.

V and J are TRBV11-3 and TRBJ1-3; maybe TRBD1 (5 bases). Trimming left V 0 bases short and J 8 bases short, with 14 bases between. The CDR3 spans 15 residues. Germline loops: CDR1 SGHNT, CDR2 YENEEA. The CDR3 nucleotides read TGTGCCAGCAGCTTAGATGGAGCAGGGCGGCACACCATATATTTT. This codes for CASSLDGAGRHTIYF. Full variable domain (missing parts from reference TRBV11-3 and TRBJ1-3): EAGVVQSPRYKIIEKKQPVAFWCNPISGHNTLYWYLQNLGQGPELLIRYENEEAVDDSQLPKDRFSAERLKGVDSTLKIQPAELGDSAVYLCASSLDGAGRHTIYFGEGSWLTVV.

V usage is TRBV6-8 and J usage is TRBJ2-7; D may correspond to TRBD1 or TRBD2 (5 bases each). Germline lookup yields CDR1 MNHGY and CDR2 SAAAGT. V shed 6 bases and J shed 0 bases, with 12 bases lying between them. This CDR3 is 14 amino acids long. CDR3 DNA sequence: TGTGCCAGCAGGTCTCCAGGGAGCTCCTACGAGCAGTACTTC. Its protein product is CASRSPGSSYEQYF.

This chain links TRBV19 with TRBJ1-3; tentatively, D is TRBD1 (5 bases). The CDR3 runs to 14 residues. Trimming removed 6 bases at V and 0 bases at J, with 9 bases between. Germline V gene sequence: CDR1 LNHDA, CDR2 SQIVND (reference sequence). The CDR3 protein is CASSDRGSGNTIYF. The CDR3 DNA reads TGTGCCAGTAGCGACAGAGGCTCTGGAAACACCATATATTTT.

This chain uses TRBV19 with TRBJ1-2; 7 bases are a match to TRBD1. V lost 3 bases to trimming and J lost 4 bases; unmatched junction nucleotides: 8. The CDR3 contains 15 residues. Germline assignment: CDR1 LNHDA and CDR2 SQIVND (reference sequence). CDR3 nucleotide sequence: TGTGCCAGTAGTATCCAGCCTGACAGGGCCTATGGCTACACCTTC. Its translation is CASSIQPDRAYGYTF.

V and J are TRBV6-8 and TRBJ1-2, with D tentatively TRBD1 (6 bases). CDR1 is MNHGY and CDR2 is SAAAGT in the germline V gene. Trimming took 5 bases from V and 4 from J, leaving 20 bases between them. This CDR3 has 16 amino acids. The CDR3 is CASSDPRWGPSYGYTF. CDR3 in DNA: TGTGCCAGCAGTGACCCGCGGTGGGGGCCTTCCTATGGCTACACCTTC.

The chain has TRBV19 and TRBJ2-2, with a possible D match to TRBD1 (5 bases). Germline assignment: CDR1 LNHDA and CDR2 SQIVND (reference sequence). The CDR3 runs 15 residues. With 1 base removed from V and 3 bases from J, the gap between germline ends came to 9 bases. The DNA for the CDR3 is TGTGCCAGTAGTATAGGGACACTCTACACCGGGGAGCTGTTTTTT. Translation: CASSIGTLYTGELFF.

This clone is labeled as medium-sized. The chain has TRBV6-8 and TRBJ1-1, with 7 bases fitting TRBD1. CDR1 and CDR2 (germline): MNHGY, SAAAGT. After removal of 7 bases from V and 0 bases from J, the junction contained 20 bases not matched to a gene. This CDR3 has 19 residues. The CDR3 DNA is TGTGCCAGCAACCCCGCCCCGAGGGGGCTGCTCGGCATGAACACTGAAGCTTTCTTT. Its protein product is CASNPAPRGLLGMNTEAFF.

This chain uses TRBV4-1 with TRBJ2-2; 13 bases align to TRBD2. This CDR3 comprises 17 residues. Germline CDR1 MGHRA, CDR2 YSYEKL. V dropped 1 base and J dropped 3; count of bases not matched to a gene: 2. The CDR3 nucleotides read TGCGCCAGCAGCCAAGGGACTAGCGGGGGACACACCGGGGAGCTGTTTTTT. It encodes CASSQGTSGGHTGELFF.

This chain connects TRBV19 to TRBJ2-5; 10 bases line up with TRBD2. This CDR3 is built from 15 residues. CDR1 is LNHDA, CDR2 SQIVND, per germline (reference sequence). The junction had 2 bases not matched to a gene; V was cut back by 3 bases and J by 1 base. CDR3 sequence reads: CASSISGGFQETQYF. The CDR3, as DNA: TGTGCCAGTAGTATTAGCGGGGGGTTCCAAGAGACCCAGTACTTC.

The CDR3 spells CASRDSIEKLFF. CDR3 coding DNA: TGTGCCAGCAGGGACAGCATTGAAAAACTGTTTTTT. The chain carries TRBV28 and TRBJ1-4; weak D call: TRBD1 (6 bases). Trimming left V 6 bases short and J 7 bases short, with 9 bases between. The CDR3 sequence is 12 residues long. The germline V gene has CDR1 MDHEN and CDR2 SYDVKM.

This clone occurred a few times. The V gene is TRBV29-1, the J gene TRBJ1-2; 8 bases match TRBD1. This CDR3 contains 14 residues. CDR1 and CDR2 from the germline V gene are SQVTM and ANQGSEA. Unmatched junction bases numbered 12, after V lost 7 bases and J lost 5 bases. The CDR3 DNA is TGCAGCGCCATGGACAGGGCGGTTGGATATGGCTACACCTTC. It translates to CSAMDRAVGYGYTF.

The chain has TRBV11-3 and TRBJ1-1; D is undetermined. The CDR3 extends over 14 amino acids. V lost 5 bases and J 0 bases, leaving 10 bases between the germline ends. CDR1 and CDR2 (germline): SGHNT, YENEEA. CDR3 DNA: TGTGCCAGCAGCCCCCAAGGAATGAACACTGAAGCTTTCTTT. Translation gives CASSPQGMNTEAFF. Full variable domain (remainder filled in from reference TRBV11-3 and TRBJ1-1): EAGVVQSPRYKIIEKKQPVAFWCNPISGHNTLYWYLQNLGQGPELLIRYENEEAVDDSQLPKDRFSAERLKGVDSTLKIQPAELGDSAVYLCASSPQGMNTEAFFGQGTRLTVV.

This chain uses TRBV6-8 with TRBJ2-6; D perhaps matches TRBD1 (6 bases). Trimming took off 10 bases at V and 4 bases at J, with 14 bases between the two ends. Germline assignment: CDR1 MNHGY and CDR2 SAAAGT. The CDR3 length is 14 residues. This CDR3 is CATPDRSGANVLTF. The CDR3 DNA reads as TGTGCCACACCGGACAGAAGCGGGGCCAACGTCCTGACTTTC.

The chain is built from TRBV5-1 and TRBJ2-2, with D possibly TRBD2 on 6 matching bases. The germline V gene has CDR1 SGHRS and CDR2 YFSETQ. Trimming removed 4 bases at V and 1 base at J, with 14 bases between. This CDR3 has 16 amino acids. This chain's CDR3 is CASSIRDSLNTGELFF. CDR3 DNA: TGCGCCAGCAGCATCCGGGACTCACTGAACACCGGGGAGCTGTTTTTT.

The V gene is TRBV6-8, the J gene TRBJ1-2; possibly TRBD1 for D (5 bases). Per germline, CDR1 MNHGY and CDR2 SAAAGT. The V end was cut by 6 bases, the J end by 0 bases, with 14 bases between. The CDR3 has 15 residues. The CDR3 here is CASRNGGDPNYGYTF. CDR3 nucleotides: TGTGCCAGCAGAAACGGGGGGGACCCTAACTATGGCTACACCTTC.

In its sample, this clone was seen once. This chain links TRBV14 with TRBJ1-5, with D possibly matching TRBD1 (5 bases). V lost 5 bases and J 6 bases, leaving 11 bases between the germline ends. Germline loops: CDR1 SGHDN, CDR2 FVKESK. CDR3 length equals 13 residues. Here the CDR3 reads CASSGVGGQPQHF. CDR3 DNA: TGTGCCAGCAGCGGGGTGGGGGGTCAGCCCCAGCATTTT. The complete variable domain, with remaining parts taken from reference TRBV14 and TRBJ1-5, reads EAGVTQFPSHSVIEKGQTVTLRCDPISGHDNLYWYRRVMGKEIKFLLHFVKESKQDESGMPNNRFLAERTGGTYSTLKVQPAELEDSGVYFCASSGVGGQPQHFGDGTRLSIL.

The V and J genes are TRBV18 and TRBJ2-1; TRBD1 agrees at 7 bases. Germline V lookup: CDR1 KGHSH, CDR2 LQKENI. CDR3 length equals 17 residues. V was clipped by 3 bases and J by 8 bases; unmatched bases: 16. The CDR3 loop reads CASSPSRGPSHTDEQFF. The CDR3 nucleotides read TGTGCCAGCTCACCGTCGAGGGGGCCATCCCATACGGATGAGCAGTTCTTC.